These 12 T cell receptor beta chains share one sample of origin, sequenced in a study of OX40 agonist ivuxolimab in advanced cancers. This table comes from immunoSEQ multiplex PCR, and its TCRdb copy is limited to in-frame clones, with some not included. The table records 80,000 or so clones, roughly nine tenths of them present only once. The sample in question was CD4+ or CD8+ T cells sorted from blood, obtained in a trial of the OX40 agonist ivuxolimab. The origin of the receptors is an adult with an advanced solid tumor such as melanoma, head and neck, liver or kidney cancer.

The chain has TRBV10-3 and TRBJ1-1, with D perhaps TRBD1 (5 bases). The V gene's germline CDR1 is ENHRY and CDR2 SYGVKD. There are 12 residues in the CDR3. The germline V and J ends were trimmed by 4 bases and 4 bases, with 7 bases remaining between them. CDR3 in amino acids: CAISGGGTEAFF. CDR3 bases: TGTGCCATCAGTGGGGGGGGCACTGAAGCTTTCTTT.

The chain employs TRBV28 and TRBJ1-5; tentative D call: TRBD1 (5 bases). The CDR3 length is 18 residues. CDR1 and CDR2 from the germline V gene are MDHEN and SYDVKM. Trimming shortened V by 4 bases and J by 1 base, and 20 bases separated the two germline ends. Here the CDR3 reads CASSSPAVGGGSNQPQHF. The CDR3 nucleotides are TGTGCCAGCAGTTCCCCCGCCGTGGGGGGTGGGAGCAATCAGCCCCAGCATTTT.

The genes are TRBV9 and TRBJ2-1; 14 bases are a match to TRBD2. This CDR3 spans 20 amino acids. Germline V lookup: CDR1 SGDLS, CDR2 YYNGEE. Trimming cost V 0 bases and J 1 base; bases outside gene matches: 9. This CDR3 is CASSVVSWTSGGTSYNEQFF. DNA of the CDR3: TGTGCCAGCAGCGTAGTTTCTTGGACTAGCGGGGGGACGTCCTACAATGAGCAGTTCTTC. Filled out from reference TRBV9 and TRBJ2-1, the complete variable domain reads DSGVTQTPKHLITATGQRVTLRCSPRSGDLSVYWYQQSLDQGLQFLIQYYNGEERAKGNILERFSAQQFPDLHSELNLSSLELGDSALYFCASSVVSWTSGGTSYNEQFFGPGTRLTVL.

The chain has TRBV28 and TRBJ2-2; weak D call: TRBD1 (6 bases). This CDR3 has 15 residues. V gave up 11 bases and J gave up 0 bases, with 16 bases separating them. Germline V gene data show CDR1 as MDHEN and CDR2 as SYDVKM. CDR3 nucleotide sequence: TGTGCCGGAAAACGGGACACGACGAACACCGGGGAGCTGTTTTTT. This sequence encodes CAGKRDTTNTGELFF.

The table lists this clone with a count of one. The chain joins TRBV27 to TRBJ1-1; D unclear. Looked up from germline, CDR1 is MNHEY and CDR2 is SMNVEV (reference sequence). The CDR3 has 13 amino acids. Trimming stripped 2 bases from V and 1 base from J, with 5 bases between. The chain's CDR3 is CASSLNRNTEAFF. In DNA form, the CDR3 reads TGTGCCAGCAGTTTAAACAGGAACACTGAAGCTTTCTTT.

The chain employs TRBV5-4 and TRBJ1-1; D gene uncertain. The CDR3 consists of 13 residues. The germline gives CDR1 SGHNT, CDR2 YYREEE (reference sequence). Trimming took 4 bases from V and 3 from J, leaving 10 bases between them. The CDR3 sequence: CASSLRRDTEAFF. As DNA, the CDR3 is TGTGCCAGCAGCCTCCGGCGGGACACTGAAGCTTTCTTT.

This sequence joins TRBV11-2 and TRBJ1-3, with D uncertain. CDR1 SGHAT and CDR2 FQNNGV come from the germline V gene. The CDR3 has 15 amino acids. V was pared by 5 bases and J by 0 bases, with 11 bases between. CDR3 region: CASSLGPLSGNTIYF. DNA of the CDR3: TGTGCCAGCAGCCTTGGACCCCTCTCTGGAAACACCATATATTTT.

This clone was picked up one time. This chain joins TRBV6-6 and TRBJ2-7; tentatively, D is TRBD1 or TRBD2 (5 bases each). V was clipped by 2 bases and J by 6 bases, with 17 bases between them. This CDR3 is built from 15 residues. Germline CDR1 MNHNY, CDR2 SVGAGI (reference sequence). The CDR3 DNA reads TGTGCCAGCAGTTACAGCCCGCGTACAGGAGGCGAGCAGTACTTC. Translation: CASSYSPRTGGEQYF.

The rearrangement links TRBV19 to TRBJ1-5, with D tentatively TRBD1 (6 bases). Trimming pared 5 bases from V and 7 bases from J, leaving 12 bases between. The germline V gene encodes CDR1 LNHDA and CDR2 SQIVND (reference sequence). The CDR3 extends over 13 amino acids. The DNA for the CDR3 is TGTGCCAGTAGTGAGAGGGGGAGGCAGCCCCAGCATTTT. Amino acids: CASSERGRQPQHF.

The chain couples TRBV28 to TRBJ1-2, with D uncertain. V lost 5 bases, J lost 0 bases, and 7 bases lay in between. Looked up from germline, CDR1 is MDHEN and CDR2 is SYDVKM. This CDR3 is built from 13 residues. In nucleotides, the CDR3 is TGTGCCAGCAGTCTCGACCCTAACTATGGCTACACCTTC. Translation gives CASSLDPNYGYTF.

The gene calls are TRBV19 and TRBJ1-4, with D unclear. This CDR3 comprises 13 residues. The V end was cut by 7 bases, the J end by 0 bases, with 6 bases between. From germline, CDR1 is LNHDA and CDR2 SQIVND (reference sequence). The CDR3 is CASISTTNEKLFF. CDR3 DNA: TGTGCCAGTATCTCAACAACTAATGAAAAACTGTTTTTT.

The chain uses TRBV5-1 and TRBJ2-1; D possibly corresponds to TRBD1 (5 bases). Trimming left V 1 base short and J 9 bases short, with 14 bases between. The CDR3 has 14 residues. Germline-derived CDR1 and CDR2 are SGHRS and YFSETQ. CDR3 coding DNA: TGCGCCAGCAGCTTGTCATCAGGGTTGAGTGAGCAGTTCTTC. As protein: CASSLSSGLSEQFF.